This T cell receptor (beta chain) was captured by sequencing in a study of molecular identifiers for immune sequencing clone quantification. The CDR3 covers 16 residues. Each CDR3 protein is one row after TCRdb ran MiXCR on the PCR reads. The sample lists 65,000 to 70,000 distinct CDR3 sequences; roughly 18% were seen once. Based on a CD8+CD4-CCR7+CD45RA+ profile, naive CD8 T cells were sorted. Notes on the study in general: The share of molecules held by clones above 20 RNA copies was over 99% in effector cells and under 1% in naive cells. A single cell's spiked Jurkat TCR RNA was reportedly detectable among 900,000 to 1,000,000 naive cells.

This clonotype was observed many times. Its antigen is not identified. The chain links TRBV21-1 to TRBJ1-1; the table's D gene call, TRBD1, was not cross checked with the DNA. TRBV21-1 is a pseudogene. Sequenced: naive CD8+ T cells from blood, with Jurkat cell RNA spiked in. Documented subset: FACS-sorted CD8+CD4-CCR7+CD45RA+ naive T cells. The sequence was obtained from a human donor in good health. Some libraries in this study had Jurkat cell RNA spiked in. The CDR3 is CASSIEWGEEGLGAFF. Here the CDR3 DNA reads TGTGCCAGCAGCATAGAGTGGGGAGAAGAAGGACTGGGAGCTTTCTTT.